A single sample gave rise to the 20 T cell receptor beta chains below, sequenced in a study of blood T cell repertoires in COVID-19. Method: immunoSEQ multiplex PCR; TCRdb's copy keeps in-frame clones and lacks some. Of about 290,000 clones in the sample, around four fifths were seen once. What was sequenced was peripheral blood. The receptor source for this set is a woman aged 45-65 years with active or convalescent COVID-19.

The V and J genes are TRBV27 and TRBJ2-4; 7 nucleotides line up with TRBD2. CDR3 size: 13 residues. The J segment lost 3 bases and the V segment lost 4 bases, leaving 0 bases of the junction unmatched. CDR1 is MNHEY, CDR2 SMNVEV, per germline (reference sequence). CDR3 bases: TGTGCCAGCAGTTGGGACTACAAAAACATTCAGTACTTC. Its protein product is CASSWDYKNIQYF.

The chain has TRBV3-1 (or the pseudogene TRBV3-2) and TRBJ2-1; 9 bases align to TRBD2. Germline lookup yields CDR1 LGHDT and CDR2 YNNKEL (reference sequence). Trimming took 8 bases from V and 6 from J; bases not matched to a gene: 11. CDR3 size: 15 residues. CDR3 coding DNA: TGTGCCAGCTGCCTCATAGCGGGAGACTCCAATGAGCAGTTCTTC. Encoded protein: CASCLIAGDSNEQFF.

Only a few counts were recorded for this clone. The V call is TRBV28, the J call TRBJ1-5; TRBD1 matches 7 bases. V lost 6 bases, J lost 0 bases, and 8 bases stayed unmatched. CDR3 length: 16 amino acids. Per germline, CDR1 MDHEN and CDR2 SYDVKM. The CDR3 bases are TGTGCCAGCAGGGGGATGGGGACAGTTAGCAATCAGCCCCAGCATTTT. Its translation: CASRGMGTVSNQPQHF.

This sequence joins TRBV7-9 and TRBJ2-1; D is possibly TRBD1 (5 bases). Germline V gene data show CDR1 as SEHNR and CDR2 as FQNEAQ (reference sequence). The ends were cut back, 8 bases at V and 3 bases at J, with 8 bases in the middle. The CDR3 length is 12 residues. The CDR3 region is CASGAVYNEQFF. CDR3 sequence (DNA): TGTGCCAGCGGGGCAGTCTACAATGAGCAGTTCTTC.

The genes are TRBV3-1 (or the pseudogene TRBV3-2) and TRBJ2-7; 7 bases align to TRBD2. CDR1 is LGHDT, CDR2 YNNKEL, per germline (reference sequence). Germline trimming cut 1 base from V and 6 bases from J; bases unmatched to any gene: 3. CDR3 length equals 13 residues. CDR3 DNA: TGTGCCAGCAGCCAAGGCGGGAGCCCCGAGCAGTACTTC. This translates into CASSQGGSPEQYF.

This clone was recorded once. The rearrangement links TRBV7-9 to TRBJ2-7; 7 positions agree with TRBD2. Germline V gene sequence: CDR1 SEHNR, CDR2 FQNEAQ (reference sequence). The CDR3 is 16 residues long. Trimming removed 4 bases from V and 3 bases from J; junction bases left unmatched: 12. The CDR3 DNA reads TGTGCCAGCAGCTCCATCTCAGGGACTACGCTCTACGAGCAGTACTTC. Protein sequence: CASSSISGTTLYEQYF.

The rearrangement links TRBV6-1 to TRBJ2-6; TRBD1 aligns across 12 bases. Germline CDR1 and CDR2: MNHNS and SASEGT. The CDR3 is 18 amino acids. With V trimmed by 3 bases and J by 0 bases, 3 bases remained unmatched. CDR3 nucleotides: TGTGCCAGCAGTGACCGGGACAGGGGGCCCTCTGGGGCCAACGTCCTGACTTTC. Residues: CASSDRDRGPSGANVLTF.

This rearrangement joins TRBV15 to TRBJ1-1; 7 nucleotides match TRBD1. This CDR3 has 14 residues. Germline V lookup: CDR1 LNHNV, CDR2 YYDKDF (reference sequence). Trimming removed 5 bases from V and 1 base from J; junction bases left unmatched: 4. The CDR3 DNA is TGTGCCACCAGCCCGGGACAGTCGAACACTGAAGCTTTCTTT. It translates to CATSPGQSNTEAFF.

V is TRBV19 and J is TRBJ2-2; 8 positions match TRBD2. The CDR3 consists of 16 residues. Trimming cost V 1 base and J 4 bases; bases outside gene matches: 5. Looked up from germline, CDR1 is LNHDA and CDR2 is SQIVND (reference sequence). In nucleotides, the CDR3 is TGTGCCAGTAGTATAGGTGTTAGCGGGACCACCGGGGAGCTGTTTTTT. Encoded protein: CASSIGVSGTTGELFF.

The chain uses TRBV19 and TRBJ2-1; D unclear. The CDR3 loop spans 14 amino acids. Germline V gene lookup returns CDR1 LNHDA and CDR2 SQIVND (reference sequence). The V end was cut by 3 bases, the J end by 7 bases, with 13 bases between. The CDR3 spells CASSIIPESNEQFF. DNA of the CDR3: TGTGCCAGTAGTATTATCCCCGAGTCGAATGAGCAGTTCTTC. Drawing the rest from reference TRBV19 and TRBJ2-1, the complete variable domain is DGGITQSPKYLFRKEGQNVTLSCEQNLNHDAMYWYRQDPGQGLRLIYYSQIVNDFQKGDIAEGYSVSREKKESFPLTVTSAQKNPTAFYLCASSIIPESNEQFFGPGTRLTVL.

The rearrangement uses TRBV11-3 and TRBJ2-1; 10 bases match TRBD2. The J segment lost 4 bases and the V segment lost 4 bases, leaving 4 bases of the junction unmatched. This CDR3 spans 15 amino acids. The germline CDR1 and CDR2 sequences are SGHNT and YENEEA. The CDR3 region has the DNA TGTGCCAGCAGCTCAGGACTAGCGGCATACAATGAGCAGTTCTTC. Its protein is CASSSGLAAYNEQFF. Combining the CDR3 with reference TRBV11-3 and TRBJ2-1 gives the whole variable domain EAGVVQSPRYKIIEKKQPVAFWCNPISGHNTLYWYLQNLGQGPELLIRYENEEAVDDSQLPKDRFSAERLKGVDSTLKIQPAELGDSAVYLCASSSGLAAYNEQFFGPGTRLTVL.

The rearrangement uses TRBV6-5 and TRBJ2-7; D may be TRBD2 (5 bases). This CDR3 contains 16 residues. The V end was cut by 2 bases, the J end by 7 bases, with 21 bases between. Germline assignment: CDR1 MNHEY and CDR2 SVGAGI. This CDR3 is CASSYIKVYGVGEQYF. In nucleotides, the CDR3 is TGTGCCAGCAGTTACATCAAAGTGTACGGGGTAGGTGAGCAGTACTTC.

The gene calls are TRBV5-1 and TRBJ1-1, with a weak D call TRBD1 (6 bases). Trimming removed 4 bases at V and 6 bases at J, with 10 bases between. The CDR3 runs to 12 residues. Germline CDR1 is SGHRS and CDR2 is YFSETQ. For the CDR3, the DNA is TGCGCCAGCAGCGCACAGGGCCCTGAAGCTTTCTTT. Translating gives CASSAQGPEAFF.

V gene TRBV5-1 combines with J gene TRBJ2-3; 12 bases match TRBD2. J gave up 4 bases and V 4 bases, and 13 bases lay outside the gene matches. Germline V gene data show CDR1 as SGHRS and CDR2 as YFSETQ. This CDR3 region has 18 residues. The CDR3 loop reads CASSPQGLAGPGADTQYF. The CDR3 DNA reads TGCGCCAGCAGCCCACAAGGACTAGCGGGACCTGGCGCAGATACGCAGTATTTT.

The rearrangement uses TRBV2 and TRBJ1-1; the D gene is possibly TRBD1 (5 bases). Trimming took off 6 bases at V and 3 bases at J, with 11 bases between the two ends. Germline V CDR1 and CDR2: SNHLY, FYNNEI. The CDR3 has 13 residues. The CDR3: CASRGGGHTEAFF. CDR3 coding DNA: TGTGCCAGCAGGGGGGGTGGTCACACTGAAGCTTTCTTT.

This clone was recorded only once. The chain recombines TRBV9 with TRBJ2-3, with a possible D match to TRBD2 (5 bases). The CDR3 has 14 amino acids. The germline gives CDR1 SGDLS, CDR2 YYNGEE. Trimming stripped 4 bases from V and 5 bases from J, with 14 bases between. In DNA, the CDR3 is TGTGCCAGCAGCCTCGAGGAGGTCGAAGATACGCAGTATTTT. Its translation: CASSLEEVEDTQYF. Combining the CDR3 with reference TRBV9 and TRBJ2-3 gives the whole variable domain DSGVTQTPKHLITATGQRVTLRCSPRSGDLSVYWYQQSLDQGLQFLIQYYNGEERAKGNILERFSAQQFPDLHSELNLSSLELGDSALYFCASSLEEVEDTQYFGPGTRLTVL.

In the case of this clone: Other DNA sequences in this specimen translate into the identical CDR3. The rearrangement links TRBV6-5 to TRBJ1-3; possible D gene TRBD1, 5 bases. Looked up from germline, CDR1 is MNHEY and CDR2 is SVGAGI. V lost 6 bases and J 0 bases, leaving 12 bases between the germline ends. This CDR3 is 15 amino acids long. The chain's CDR3 is CASRPGVFSGNTIYF. CDR3 DNA sequence: TGTGCCAGCAGACCGGGGGTCTTCTCTGGAAACACCATATATTTT.

V is TRBV20-1 and J is TRBJ2-1, with D tentatively TRBD2 (6 bases). The CDR3 spans 11 residues. Per the germline V gene, CDR1 is DFQATT and CDR2 is SNEGSKA (reference sequence). Trimming stripped 3 bases from V and 10 bases from J, with 10 bases between. CDR3 nucleotide sequence: TGCAGTGCTAGCGTGCTAGCGGAGCAGTTCTTC. Protein: CSASVLAEQFF.

The chain employs TRBV21-1 and TRBJ1-2; the tabulated D call, TRBD1, remains unverified against the DNA. TRBV21-1 is designated a pseudogene. There are 14 residues in the CDR3. CDR3 in DNA: TGTGCCAGCACCCATGACAGATTAAACTATGGCTACACCTTC. It translates to CASTHDRLNYGYTF.

The chain joins TRBV9 to TRBJ2-3; unclear D gene. V was trimmed by 4 bases and J by 0 bases, leaving 9 bases between them. Germline CDR1 is SGDLS and CDR2 is YYNGEE. CDR3 length: 14 residues. CDR3 amino acids: CASSLTTSTDTQYF. The CDR3 DNA sequence: TGTGCCAGCAGCCTCACCACTAGCACAGATACGCAGTATTTT.